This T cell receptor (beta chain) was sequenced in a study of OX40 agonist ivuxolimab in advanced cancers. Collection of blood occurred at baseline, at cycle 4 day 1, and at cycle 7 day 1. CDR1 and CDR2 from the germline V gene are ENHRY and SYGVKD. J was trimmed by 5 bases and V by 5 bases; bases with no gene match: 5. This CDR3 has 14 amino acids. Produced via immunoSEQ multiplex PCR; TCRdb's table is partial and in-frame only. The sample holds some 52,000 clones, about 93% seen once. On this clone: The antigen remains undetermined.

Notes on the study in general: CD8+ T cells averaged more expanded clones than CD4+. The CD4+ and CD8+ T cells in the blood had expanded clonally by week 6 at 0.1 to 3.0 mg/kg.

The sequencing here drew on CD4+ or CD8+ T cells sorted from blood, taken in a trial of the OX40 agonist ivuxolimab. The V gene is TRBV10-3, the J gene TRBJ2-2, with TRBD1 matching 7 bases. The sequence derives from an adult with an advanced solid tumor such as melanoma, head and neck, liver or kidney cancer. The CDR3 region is CAISLDRNTGELFF. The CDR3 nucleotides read TGTGCCATCAGTTTGGACAGGAATACCGGGGAGCTGTTTTTT.